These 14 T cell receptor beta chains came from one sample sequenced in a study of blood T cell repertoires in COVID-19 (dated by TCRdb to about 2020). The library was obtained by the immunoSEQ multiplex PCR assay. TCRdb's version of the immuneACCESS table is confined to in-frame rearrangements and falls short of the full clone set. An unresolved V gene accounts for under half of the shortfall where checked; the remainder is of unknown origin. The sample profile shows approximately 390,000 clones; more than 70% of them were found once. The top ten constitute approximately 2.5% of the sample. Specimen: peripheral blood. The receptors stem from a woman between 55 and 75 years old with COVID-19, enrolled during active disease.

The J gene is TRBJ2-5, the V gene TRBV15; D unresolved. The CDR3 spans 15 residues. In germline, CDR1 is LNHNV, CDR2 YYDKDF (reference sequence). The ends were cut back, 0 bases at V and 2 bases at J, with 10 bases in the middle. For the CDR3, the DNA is TGTGCCACCAGCAGAGAGAACAGCAATCAAGAGACCCAGTACTTC. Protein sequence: CATSRENSNQETQYF. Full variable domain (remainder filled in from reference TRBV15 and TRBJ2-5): DAMVIQNPRYQVTQFGKPVTLSCSQTLNHNVMYWYQQKSSQAPKLLFHYYDKDFNNEADTPDNFQSRRPNTSFCFLDIRSPGLGDTAMYLCATSRENSNQETQYFGPGTRLLVL.

The CDR3 DNA reads TGTGCCAGCAGCTTGGGGGCAGGTGAAGCTTTCTTT. This translates into CASSLGAGEAFF. The chain uses TRBV5-8 and TRBJ1-1; D gene uncertain. There are 12 residues in the CDR3. V lost 0 bases and J lost 7, with 7 bases in between. Germline CDR1 and CDR2: SGHTS and YDEGEE.

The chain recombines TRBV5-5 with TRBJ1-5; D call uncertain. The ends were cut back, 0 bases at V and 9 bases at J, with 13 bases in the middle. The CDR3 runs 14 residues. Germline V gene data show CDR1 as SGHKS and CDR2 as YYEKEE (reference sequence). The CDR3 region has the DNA TGTGCCAGCAGCTTGGACAGCTCAATCCCGCCCCAGCATTTT. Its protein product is CASSLDSSIPPQHF.

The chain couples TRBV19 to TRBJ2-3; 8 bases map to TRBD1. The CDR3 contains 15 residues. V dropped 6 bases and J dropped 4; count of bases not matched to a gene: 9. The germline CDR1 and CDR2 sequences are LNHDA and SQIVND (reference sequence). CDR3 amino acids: CASRAWGQAADTQYF. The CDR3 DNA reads TGTGCCAGTAGGGCTTGGGGACAGGCCGCAGATACGCAGTATTTT.

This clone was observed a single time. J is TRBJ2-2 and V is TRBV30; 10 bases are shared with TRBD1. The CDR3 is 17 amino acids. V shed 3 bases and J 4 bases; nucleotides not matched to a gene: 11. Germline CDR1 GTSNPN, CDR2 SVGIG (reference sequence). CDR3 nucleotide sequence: TGTGCCTGGAGCGCTAGACAGGGGGCGCGGTTCACCGGGGAGCTGTTTTTT. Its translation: CAWSARQGARFTGELFF.

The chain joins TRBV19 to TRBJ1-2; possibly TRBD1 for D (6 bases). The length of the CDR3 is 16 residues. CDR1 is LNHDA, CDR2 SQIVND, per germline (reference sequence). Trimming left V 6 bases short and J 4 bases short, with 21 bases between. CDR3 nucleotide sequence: TGTGCCAGTAGCCTAAGAGGGGGAAGGGAAGTCTATGGCTACACCTTC. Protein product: CASSLRGGREVYGYTF. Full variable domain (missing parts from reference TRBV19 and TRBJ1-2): DGGITQSPKYLFRKEGQNVTLSCEQNLNHDAMYWYRQDPGQGLRLIYYSQIVNDFQKGDIAEGYSVSREKKESFPLTVTSAQKNPTAFYLCASSLRGGREVYGYTFGSGTRLTVV.

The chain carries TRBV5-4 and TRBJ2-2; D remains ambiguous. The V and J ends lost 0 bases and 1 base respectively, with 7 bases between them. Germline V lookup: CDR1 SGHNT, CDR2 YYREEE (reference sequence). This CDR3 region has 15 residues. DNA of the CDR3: TGTGCCAGCAGCTTGGCACAGATGAACACCGGGGAGCTGTTTTTT. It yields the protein CASSLAQMNTGELFF.

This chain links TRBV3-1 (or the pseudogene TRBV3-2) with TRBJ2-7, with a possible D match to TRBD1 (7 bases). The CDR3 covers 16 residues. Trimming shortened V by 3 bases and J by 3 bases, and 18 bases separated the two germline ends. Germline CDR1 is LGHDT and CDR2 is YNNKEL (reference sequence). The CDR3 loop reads CASSHGGTVGIYEQYF. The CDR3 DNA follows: TGTGCCAGCAGCCACGGAGGGACAGTCGGAATCTACGAGCAGTACTTC.

Here the CDR3 reads CASSSPGLAGADTQYF. In DNA, the CDR3 is TGTGCCAGCAGTTCCCCGGGACTAGCGGGGGCAGATACGCAGTATTTT. The V call is TRBV28, the J call TRBJ2-3; 14 bases agree with TRBD2. The CDR3 is 16 amino acids. Looked up from germline, CDR1 is MDHEN and CDR2 is SYDVKM. Unmatched junction bases numbered 4, after V lost 4 bases and J lost 4 bases. Based on the CDR3 plus reference TRBV28 and TRBJ2-3, the full variable domain is DVKVTQSSRYLVKRTGEKVFLECVQDMDHENMFWYRQDPGLGLRLIYFSYDVKMKEKGDIPEGYSVSREKKERFSLILESASTNQTSMYLCASSSPGLAGADTQYFGPGTRLTVL.

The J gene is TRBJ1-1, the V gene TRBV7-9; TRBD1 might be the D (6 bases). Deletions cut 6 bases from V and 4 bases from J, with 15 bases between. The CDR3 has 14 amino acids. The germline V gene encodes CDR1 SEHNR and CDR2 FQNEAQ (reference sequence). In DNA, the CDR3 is TGTGCCAGCAGAGAGGGCAGGGGATCCACTGAAGCTTTCTTT. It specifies CASREGRGSTEAFF.

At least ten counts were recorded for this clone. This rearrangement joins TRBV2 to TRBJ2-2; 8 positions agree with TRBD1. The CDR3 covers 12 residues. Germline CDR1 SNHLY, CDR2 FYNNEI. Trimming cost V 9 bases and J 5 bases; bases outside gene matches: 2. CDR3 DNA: TGTGCCAGACAGGGGGAAACCGGGGAGCTGTTTTTT. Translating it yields CARQGETGELFF.

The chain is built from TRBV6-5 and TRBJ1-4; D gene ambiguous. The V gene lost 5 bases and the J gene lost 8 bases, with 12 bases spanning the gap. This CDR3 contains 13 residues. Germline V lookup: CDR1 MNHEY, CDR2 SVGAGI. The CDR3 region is CASSPRSGEKLFF. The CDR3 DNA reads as TGTGCCAGCAGTCCCCGGAGTGGGGAAAAACTGTTTTTT.

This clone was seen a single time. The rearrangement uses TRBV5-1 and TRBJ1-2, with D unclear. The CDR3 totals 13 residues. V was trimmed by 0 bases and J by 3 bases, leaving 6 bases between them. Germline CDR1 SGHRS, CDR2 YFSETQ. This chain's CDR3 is CASSLEAYYGYTF. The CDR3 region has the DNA TGCGCCAGCAGCTTGGAAGCCTACTATGGCTACACCTTC.

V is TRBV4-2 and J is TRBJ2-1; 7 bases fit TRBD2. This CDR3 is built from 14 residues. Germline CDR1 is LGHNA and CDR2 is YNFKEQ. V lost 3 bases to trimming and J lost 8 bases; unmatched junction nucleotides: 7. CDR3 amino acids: CASSHGWEGYEQFF. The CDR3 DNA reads TGTGCCAGCAGCCACGGCTGGGAGGGCTATGAGCAGTTCTTC.